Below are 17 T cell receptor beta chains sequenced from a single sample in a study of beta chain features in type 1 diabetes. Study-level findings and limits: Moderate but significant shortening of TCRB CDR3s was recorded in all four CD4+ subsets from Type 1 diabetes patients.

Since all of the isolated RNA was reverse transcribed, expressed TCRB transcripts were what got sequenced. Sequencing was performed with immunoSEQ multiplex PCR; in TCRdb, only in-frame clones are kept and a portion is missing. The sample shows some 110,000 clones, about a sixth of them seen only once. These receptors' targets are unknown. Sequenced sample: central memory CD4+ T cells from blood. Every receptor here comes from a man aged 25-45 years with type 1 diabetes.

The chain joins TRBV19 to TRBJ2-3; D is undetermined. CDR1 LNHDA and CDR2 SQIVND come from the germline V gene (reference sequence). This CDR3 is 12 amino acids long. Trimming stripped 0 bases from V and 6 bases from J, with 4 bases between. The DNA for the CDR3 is TGTGCCAGTAGTATAGAAGGGGATACGCAGTATTTT. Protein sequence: CASSIEGDTQYF.

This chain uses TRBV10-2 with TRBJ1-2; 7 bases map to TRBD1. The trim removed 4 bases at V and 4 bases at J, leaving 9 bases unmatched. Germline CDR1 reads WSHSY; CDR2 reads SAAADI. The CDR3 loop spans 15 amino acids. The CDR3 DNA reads TGCGCCAGCAGTGGGGAAGGGGGCGATACCTATGGCTACACCTTC. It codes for CASSGEGGDTYGYTF.

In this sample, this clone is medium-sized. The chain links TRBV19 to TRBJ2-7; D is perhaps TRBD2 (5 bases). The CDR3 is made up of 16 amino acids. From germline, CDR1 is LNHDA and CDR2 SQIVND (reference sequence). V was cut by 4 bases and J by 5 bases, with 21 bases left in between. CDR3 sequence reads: CASSTSYGNFGDEQYF. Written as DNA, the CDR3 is TGTGCCAGTAGTACCTCCTACGGGAACTTCGGGGACGAGCAGTACTTC.

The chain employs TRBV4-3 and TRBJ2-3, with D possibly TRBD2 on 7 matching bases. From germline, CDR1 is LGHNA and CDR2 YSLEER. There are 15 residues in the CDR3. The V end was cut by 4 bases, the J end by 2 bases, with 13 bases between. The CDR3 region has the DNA TGCGCCAGCAGCCTGGGGGGGCAGGACACAGATACGCAGTATTTT. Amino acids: CASSLGGQDTDTQYF.

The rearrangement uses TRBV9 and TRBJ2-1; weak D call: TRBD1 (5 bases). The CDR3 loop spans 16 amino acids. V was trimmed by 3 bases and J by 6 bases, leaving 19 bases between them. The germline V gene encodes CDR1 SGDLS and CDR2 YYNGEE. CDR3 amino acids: CASSEDPRGTGNEQFF. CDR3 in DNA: TGTGCCAGCAGCGAGGACCCTAGGGGAACGGGCAATGAGCAGTTCTTC. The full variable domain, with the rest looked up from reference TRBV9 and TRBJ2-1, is DSGVTQTPKHLITATGQRVTLRCSPRSGDLSVYWYQQSLDQGLQFLIQYYNGEERAKGNILERFSAQQFPDLHSELNLSSLELGDSALYFCASSEDPRGTGNEQFFGPGTRLTVL.

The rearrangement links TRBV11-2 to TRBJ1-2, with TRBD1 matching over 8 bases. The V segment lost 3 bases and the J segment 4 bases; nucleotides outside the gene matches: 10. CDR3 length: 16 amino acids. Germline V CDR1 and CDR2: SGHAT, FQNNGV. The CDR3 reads CASSLGQESFSYGYTF. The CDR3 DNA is TGTGCCAGCAGCTTGGGACAGGAAAGTTTTAGCTATGGCTACACCTTC.

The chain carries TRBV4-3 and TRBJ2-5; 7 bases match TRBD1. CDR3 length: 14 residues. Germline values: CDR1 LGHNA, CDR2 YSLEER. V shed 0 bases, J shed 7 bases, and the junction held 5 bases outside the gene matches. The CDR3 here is CASSQDRQGVTQYF. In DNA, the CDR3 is TGCGCCAGCAGCCAAGATCGGCAGGGGGTGACCCAGTACTTC.

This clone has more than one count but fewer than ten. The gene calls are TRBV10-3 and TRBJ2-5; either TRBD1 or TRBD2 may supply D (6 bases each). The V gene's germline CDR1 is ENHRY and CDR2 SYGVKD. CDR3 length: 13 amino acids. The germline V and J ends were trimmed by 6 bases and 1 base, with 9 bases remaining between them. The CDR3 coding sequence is TGTGCCATCAGCCCGGGGGCCCAAGAGACCCAGTACTTC. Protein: CAISPGAQETQYF.

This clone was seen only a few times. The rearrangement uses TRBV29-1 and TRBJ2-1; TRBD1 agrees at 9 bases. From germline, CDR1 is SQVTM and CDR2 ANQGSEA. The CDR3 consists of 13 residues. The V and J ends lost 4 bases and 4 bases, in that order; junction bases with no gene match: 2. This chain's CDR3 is CSVVGTGYNEQFF. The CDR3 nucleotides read TGCAGCGTTGTGGGGACAGGGTACAATGAGCAGTTCTTC.

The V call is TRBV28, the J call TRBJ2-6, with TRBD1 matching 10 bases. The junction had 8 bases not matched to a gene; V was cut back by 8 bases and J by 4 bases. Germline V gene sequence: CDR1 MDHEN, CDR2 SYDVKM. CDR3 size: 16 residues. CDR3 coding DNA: TGTGCCAGCGAGAGACAGGGGGCGGGAGGGGCCAACGTCCTGACTTTC. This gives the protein CASERQGAGGANVLTF.

DNA of the CDR3: TGCGCCAGCAGCTTGGGGGGGCCTAGCAATCAGCCCCAGCATTTT. Residues: CASSLGGPSNQPQHF. This chain links TRBV5-1 with TRBJ1-5, with D tentatively TRBD1 (6 bases). There are 15 residues in the CDR3. In germline, CDR1 is SGHRS, CDR2 YFSETQ. Trimming took 0 bases from V and 0 from J, leaving 7 bases between them.

The CDR3 DNA is TGTGCCAGCAGTTACCCAGAGAACTCCTACGAGCAGTACTTC. This translates into CASSYPENSYEQYF. This chain links TRBV6-6 with TRBJ2-7; no firm D call. The CDR3 covers 14 residues. CDR1 MNHNY and CDR2 SVGAGI come from the germline V gene (reference sequence). Trimming left V 2 bases short and J 0 bases short, with 8 bases between.

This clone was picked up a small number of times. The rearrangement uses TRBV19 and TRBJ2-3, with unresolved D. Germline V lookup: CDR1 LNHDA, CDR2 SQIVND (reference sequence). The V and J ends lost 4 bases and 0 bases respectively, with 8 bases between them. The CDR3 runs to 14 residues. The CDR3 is CASSKATSTDTQYF. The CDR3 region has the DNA TGTGCCAGTAGTAAAGCGACTAGCACAGATACGCAGTATTTT.

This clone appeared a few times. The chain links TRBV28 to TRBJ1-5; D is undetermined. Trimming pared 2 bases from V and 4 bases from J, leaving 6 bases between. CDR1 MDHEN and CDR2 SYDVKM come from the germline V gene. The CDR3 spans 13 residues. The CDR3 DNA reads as TGTGCCAGCAGTTTAGTAGGGAATCAGCCCCAGCATTTT. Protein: CASSLVGNQPQHF.

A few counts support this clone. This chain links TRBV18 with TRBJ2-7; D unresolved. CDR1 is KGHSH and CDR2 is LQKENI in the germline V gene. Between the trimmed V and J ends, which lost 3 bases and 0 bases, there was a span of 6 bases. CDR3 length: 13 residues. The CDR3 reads CASSPDLSYEQYF. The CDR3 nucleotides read TGTGCCAGCTCACCGGACCTCTCCTACGAGCAGTACTTC. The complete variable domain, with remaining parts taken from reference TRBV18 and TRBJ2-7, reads NAGVMQNPRHLVRRRGQEARLRCSPMKGHSHVYWYRQLPEEGLKFMVYLQKENIIDESGMPKERFSAEFPKEGPSILRIQQVVRGDSAAYFCASSPDLSYEQYFGPGTRLTVT.

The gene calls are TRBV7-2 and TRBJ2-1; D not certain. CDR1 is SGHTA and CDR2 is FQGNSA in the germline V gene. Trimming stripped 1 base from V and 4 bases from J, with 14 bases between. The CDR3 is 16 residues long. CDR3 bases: TGTGCCAGCAGCTTAGGGTGGGTTACTATGTACAATGAGCAGTTCTTC. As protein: CASSLGWVTMYNEQFF. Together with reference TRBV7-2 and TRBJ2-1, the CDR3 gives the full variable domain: GAGVSQSPSNKVTEKGKDVELRCDPISGHTALYWYRQSLGQGLEFLIYFQGNSAPDKSGLPSDRFSAERTGGSVSTLTIQRTQQEDSAVYLCASSLGWVTMYNEQFFGPGTRLTVL.

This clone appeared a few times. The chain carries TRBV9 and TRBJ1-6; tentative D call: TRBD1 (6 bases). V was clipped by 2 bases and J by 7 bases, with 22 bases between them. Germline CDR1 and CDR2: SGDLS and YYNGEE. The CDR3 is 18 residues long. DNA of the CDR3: TGTGCCAGCAGCGTCGGCTACAGGGCCCGGGGGTCGAATTCACCCCTCCACTTT. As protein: CASSVGYRARGSNSPLHF.